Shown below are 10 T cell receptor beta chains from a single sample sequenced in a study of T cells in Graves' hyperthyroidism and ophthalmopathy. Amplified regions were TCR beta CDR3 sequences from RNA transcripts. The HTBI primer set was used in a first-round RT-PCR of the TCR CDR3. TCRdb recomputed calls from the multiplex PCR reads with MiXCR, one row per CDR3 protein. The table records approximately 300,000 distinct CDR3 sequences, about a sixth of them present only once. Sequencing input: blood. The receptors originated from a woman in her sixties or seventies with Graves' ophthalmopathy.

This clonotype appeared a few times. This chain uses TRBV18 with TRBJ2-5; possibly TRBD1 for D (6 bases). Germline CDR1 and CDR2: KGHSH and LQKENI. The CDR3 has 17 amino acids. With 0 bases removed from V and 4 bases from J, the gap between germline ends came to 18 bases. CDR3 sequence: CASSPPKGDPFSETQYF. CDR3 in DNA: TGTGCCAGCTCACCACCCAAGGGGGATCCCTTCTCAGAGACCCAGTACTTC.

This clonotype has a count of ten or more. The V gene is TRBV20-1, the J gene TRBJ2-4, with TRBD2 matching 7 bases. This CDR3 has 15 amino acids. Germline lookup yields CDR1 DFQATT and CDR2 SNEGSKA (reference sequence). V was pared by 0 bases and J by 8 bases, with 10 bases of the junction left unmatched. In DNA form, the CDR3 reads TGCAGTGCTAGAGATGGGACTATTGGATTAGACATTCAGTACTTC. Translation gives CSARDGTIGLDIQYF.

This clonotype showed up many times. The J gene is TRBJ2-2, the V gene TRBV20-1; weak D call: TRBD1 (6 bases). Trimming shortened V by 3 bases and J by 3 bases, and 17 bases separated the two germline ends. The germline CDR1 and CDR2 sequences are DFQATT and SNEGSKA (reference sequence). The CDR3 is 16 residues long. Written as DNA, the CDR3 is TGCAGTGCTAGGACCGTTAACAGGGAATACACCGGGGAGCTGTTTTTT. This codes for CSARTVNREYTGELFF.

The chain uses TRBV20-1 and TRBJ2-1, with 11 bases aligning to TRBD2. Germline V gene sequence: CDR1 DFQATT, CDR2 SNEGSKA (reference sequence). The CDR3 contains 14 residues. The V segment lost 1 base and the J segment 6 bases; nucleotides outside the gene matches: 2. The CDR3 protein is CSARASGRTNEQFF. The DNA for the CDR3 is TGCAGTGCTAGAGCTAGCGGGAGGACCAATGAGCAGTTCTTC.

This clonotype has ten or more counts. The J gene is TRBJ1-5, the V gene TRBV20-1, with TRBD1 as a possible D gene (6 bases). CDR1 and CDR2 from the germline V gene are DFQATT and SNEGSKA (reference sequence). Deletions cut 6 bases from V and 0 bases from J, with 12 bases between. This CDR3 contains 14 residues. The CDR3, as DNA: TGCAGTGCATGGGGGCGGGATAGCAATCAGCCCCAGCATTTT. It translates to CSAWGRDSNQPQHF.

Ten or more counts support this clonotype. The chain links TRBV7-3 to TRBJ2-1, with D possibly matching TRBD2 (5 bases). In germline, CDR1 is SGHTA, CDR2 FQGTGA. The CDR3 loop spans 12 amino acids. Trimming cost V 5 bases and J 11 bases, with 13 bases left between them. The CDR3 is CASSRNGVQQFF. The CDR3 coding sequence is TGTGCCAGCAGCCGAAACGGGGTCCAGCAGTTCTTC. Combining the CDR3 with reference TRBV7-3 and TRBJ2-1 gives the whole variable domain GAGVSQTPSNKVTEKGKYVELRCDPISGHTALYWYRQSLGQGPEFLIYFQGTGAADDSGLPNDRFFAVRPEGSVSTLKIQRTERGDSAVYLCASSRNGVQQFFGPGTRLTVL.

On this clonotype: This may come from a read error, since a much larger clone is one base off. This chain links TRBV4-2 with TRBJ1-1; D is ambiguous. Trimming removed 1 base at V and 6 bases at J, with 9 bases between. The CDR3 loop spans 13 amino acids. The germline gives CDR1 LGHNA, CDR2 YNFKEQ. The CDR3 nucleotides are TGTGCCAGCAGCCAAGTCGGAAGCGCTGAAGCTTTCTTT. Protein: CASSQVGSAEAFF.

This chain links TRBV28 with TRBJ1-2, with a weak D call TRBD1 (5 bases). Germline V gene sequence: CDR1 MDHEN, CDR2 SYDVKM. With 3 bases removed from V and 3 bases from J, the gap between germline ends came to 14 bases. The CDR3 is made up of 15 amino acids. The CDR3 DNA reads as TGTGCCAGCAGTTTTTCTAGCGGAGGGGACTATGGCTACACCTTC. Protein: CASSFSSGGDYGYTF.

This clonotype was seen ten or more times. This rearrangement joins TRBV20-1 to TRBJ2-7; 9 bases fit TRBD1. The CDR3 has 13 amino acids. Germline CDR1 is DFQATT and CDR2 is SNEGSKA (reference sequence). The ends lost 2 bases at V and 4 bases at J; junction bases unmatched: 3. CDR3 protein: CSARPGQGYEQYF. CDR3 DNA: TGCAGTGCTAGACCGGGACAGGGATACGAGCAGTACTTC.

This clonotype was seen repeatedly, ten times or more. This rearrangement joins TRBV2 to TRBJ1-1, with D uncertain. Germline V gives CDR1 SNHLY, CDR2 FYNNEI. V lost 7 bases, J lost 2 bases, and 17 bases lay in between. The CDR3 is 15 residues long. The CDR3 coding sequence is TGTGCCAGCATGATGGGAGGTATCATAAACACTGAAGCTTTCTTT. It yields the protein CASMMGGIINTEAFF.